Below are 29 T cell receptor beta chains sequenced from a single sample in a study of blood T cell repertoires in COVID-19. Libraries were prepared by immunoSEQ multiplex PCR; TCRdb keeps only in-frame clonotypes and omits some of them. Of 200,000 to 250,000 clones listed, about four fifths are singletons. The sample consisted of PBMCs or T cells enriched from blood (not recorded which). Receptor source: a middle-aged woman with acute COVID-19.

This clone was picked up a small number of times. The chain combines TRBV28 with TRBJ2-7, with TRBD1 identical over 9 bases. CDR3 length equals 17 residues. V shed 0 bases and J 3 bases; nucleotides not matched to a gene: 9. Germline-derived CDR1 and CDR2 are MDHEN and SYDVKM. CDR3 residues: CASSLWELGQGGYEQYF. The CDR3 nucleotides read TGTGCCAGCAGTTTATGGGAACTGGGACAGGGAGGCTACGAGCAGTACTTC.

This clone was observed a few times. The chain has TRBV4-3 and TRBJ2-3; D is perhaps TRBD2 (6 bases). V was shortened by 0 bases and J by 4 bases, with 14 bases between the two germline ends. The CDR3 consists of 16 residues. The germline V gene encodes CDR1 LGHNA and CDR2 YSLEER. CDR3 in amino acids: CASSQDTTRGSDTQYF. Here the CDR3 DNA reads TGCGCCAGCAGCCAAGATACGACGCGGGGATCAGATACGCAGTATTTT.

The rearrangement uses TRBV7-9 and TRBJ2-2; no clear D. CDR1 SEHNR and CDR2 FQNEAQ come from the germline V gene (reference sequence). Trimming cost V 6 bases and J 4 bases, with 9 bases left between them. This CDR3 region has 13 residues. As DNA, the CDR3 is TGTGCCAGCAGATCACATATCACCGGGGAGCTGTTTTTT. It translates to CASRSHITGELFF. Full variable domain (missing parts from reference TRBV7-9 and TRBJ2-2): DTGVSQNPRHKITKRGQNVTFRCDPISEHNRLYWYRQTLGQGPEFLTYFQNEAQLEKSRLLSDRFSAERPKGSFSTLEIQRTEQGDSAMYLCASRSHITGELFFGEGSRLTVL.

The chain is built from TRBV10-3 and TRBJ2-7, with 9 positions matching TRBD1. Unmatched junction bases numbered 4, after V lost 10 bases and J lost 6 bases. Germline V gives CDR1 ENHRY, CDR2 SYGVKD. The CDR3 loop spans 11 amino acids. CDR3 sequence: CATGTGSEQYF. CDR3 DNA sequence: TGTGCCACCGGGACAGGGAGCGAGCAGTACTTC.

The V gene is TRBV6-4, the J gene TRBJ2-2, with D possibly being TRBD1 (6 bases). From germline, CDR1 is MRHNA and CDR2 SNTAGT. The CDR3 covers 15 residues. V was cut by 4 bases and J by 6 bases, with 15 bases left in between. The CDR3: CASSASQGPPGELFF. The CDR3 DNA sequence: TGTGCCAGCAGTGCGTCTCAGGGGCCCCCCGGGGAGCTGTTTTTT.

This clone was observed a few times. The chain employs TRBV19 and TRBJ1-1; a weak D match, TRBD1 (5 bases). Germline CDR1 is LNHDA and CDR2 is SQIVND (reference sequence). The germline V and J ends were trimmed by 0 bases and 10 bases, with 21 bases remaining between them. The CDR3 spans 16 residues. The CDR3 reads CASSIDRSAAGTGAFF. The DNA of the CDR3 is TGTGCCAGTAGTATAGATAGGTCGGCCGCGGGGACCGGAGCTTTCTTT. Full variable domain (rest looked up from reference TRBV19 and TRBJ1-1): DGGITQSPKYLFRKEGQNVTLSCEQNLNHDAMYWYRQDPGQGLRLIYYSQIVNDFQKGDIAEGYSVSREKKESFPLTVTSAQKNPTAFYLCASSIDRSAAGTGAFFGQGTRLTVV.

The V call is TRBV11-2, the J call TRBJ2-5, with 8 bases aligning to TRBD2. The CDR3 is made up of 14 amino acids. V trimming: 8 bases; J trimming: 3 bases; junction bases outside the gene matches: 8. From germline, CDR1 is SGHAT and CDR2 FQNNGV. The CDR3 sequence is CASGKTSGKETQYF. Here the CDR3 DNA reads TGTGCCAGCGGAAAAACTAGCGGTAAAGAGACCCAGTACTTC. The variable domain in full, completed from reference TRBV11-2 and TRBJ2-5, reads EAGVAQSPRYKIIEKRQSVAFWCNPISGHATLYWYQQILGQGPKLLIQFQNNGVVDDSQLPKDRFSAERLKGVDSTLKIQPAKLEDSAVYLCASGKTSGKETQYFGPGTRLLVL.

This chain joins TRBV10-1 and TRBJ2-5; D may be TRBD2 (5 bases). V lost 6 bases and J lost 3, with 11 bases in between. The CDR3 covers 13 residues. The germline CDR1 and CDR2 sequences are WNHNN and SYGVQD (reference sequence). The CDR3 coding sequence is TGCGCCAGCAGCCGGACTTTAAAAGAGACCCAGTACTTC. Translated: CASSRTLKETQYF.

The chain joins TRBV19 to TRBJ1-2; perhaps TRBD1 as D (5 bases). The CDR3 extends over 13 amino acids. Germline values: CDR1 LNHDA, CDR2 SQIVND (reference sequence). Trimming pared 2 bases from V and 8 bases from J, leaving 12 bases between. CDR3 loop: CASSIRGSRGYTF. CDR3 nucleotide sequence: TGTGCCAGTAGTATAAGGGGCAGTCGGGGCTACACCTTC.

V usage is TRBV14 and J usage is TRBJ1-3; D unclear. V was trimmed by 4 bases and J by 6 bases, leaving 10 bases between them. CDR1 and CDR2 (germline): SGHDN, FVKESK. CDR3 length equals 13 residues. CDR3 sequence reads: CASSPGFQNTIYF. DNA of the CDR3: TGTGCCAGCAGCCCGGGATTTCAAAACACCATATATTTT. The entire variable domain, with the rest obtained from reference TRBV14 and TRBJ1-3, is as follows: EAGVTQFPSHSVIEKGQTVTLRCDPISGHDNLYWYRRVMGKEIKFLLHFVKESKQDESGMPNNRFLAERTGGTYSTLKVQPAELEDSGVYFCASSPGFQNTIYFGEGSWLTVV.

The V gene is TRBV4-2, the J gene TRBJ1-3, with 7 bases lining up with TRBD1. The CDR3 covers 14 residues. V trimming: 3 bases; J trimming: 1 base; junction bases outside the gene matches: 0. Germline CDR1 and CDR2: LGHNA and YNFKEQ. This chain's CDR3 is CASSQTGSGNTIYF. The CDR3 DNA reads as TGTGCCAGCAGCCAGACAGGGTCTGGAAACACCATATATTTT.

CDR3: CASSLGRTGEKLFF. CDR3 nucleotides: TGTGCCAGCAGTTTGGGGAGAACGGGTGAAAAACTGTTTTTT. The gene calls are TRBV7-9 and TRBJ1-4; no reliable D call. Germline CDR1 and CDR2: SEHNR and FQNEAQ (reference sequence). V was cut by 6 bases and J by 7 bases, with 15 bases left in between. CDR3 length: 14 residues.

The chain carries TRBV28 and TRBJ2-2; D is uncertain. Trimming shortened V by 3 bases and J by 5 bases, and 10 bases separated the two germline ends. The CDR3 length is 14 residues. Per germline, CDR1 MDHEN and CDR2 SYDVKM. The CDR3 protein is CASSLSVWTGELFF. The CDR3 DNA is TGTGCCAGCAGTTTGAGTGTGTGGACCGGGGAGCTGTTTTTT.

This chain links TRBV5-6 with TRBJ2-1, with a tentative D call TRBD2 (5 bases). The CDR3 has 14 amino acids. Germline CDR1 reads SGHDT; CDR2 reads YYEEEE. V lost 7 bases, J lost 5 bases, and 16 bases lay in between. CDR3 residues: CASGRGPTNNEQFF. The CDR3 nucleotides read TGTGCCAGCGGCAGAGGGCCTACAAACAATGAGCAGTTCTTC.

J is TRBJ1-1 and V is TRBV10-3; 10 nucleotides align to TRBD1. CDR3 size: 13 residues. V was clipped by 0 bases and J by 8 bases; unmatched bases: 0. In germline, CDR1 is ENHRY, CDR2 SYGVKD. The CDR3 sequence: CAISESTGGEAFF. CDR3 nucleotides: TGTGCCATCAGTGAGTCGACAGGGGGCGAAGCTTTCTTT.

The genes are TRBV5-6 and TRBJ2-1; 8 bases are a match to TRBD2. The V gene end was trimmed by 3 bases and the J gene end by 8 bases; junction bases not matched to a gene: 7. Germline V gene sequence: CDR1 SGHDT, CDR2 YYEEEE. CDR3 size: 14 residues. The CDR3 here is CASSSGTSRDEQFF. The DNA of the CDR3 is TGTGCCAGCAGCTCCGGGACTAGTAGGGATGAGCAGTTCTTC.

The chain links TRBV13 to TRBJ1-1; a possible D gene is TRBD1 (6 bases). This CDR3 is built from 14 residues. The ends were cut back, 7 bases at V and 1 base at J, with 13 bases in the middle. CDR1 is PRHDT, CDR2 FYEKMQ, per germline (reference sequence). CDR3 DNA: TGTGCCAGCACCTTCACGGGACAGAACACTGAAGCTTTCTTT. It is translated as CASTFTGQNTEAFF.

The chain combines TRBV7-9 with TRBJ2-1, with 11 bases aligning to TRBD2. The CDR3 consists of 15 residues. The V segment lost 6 bases and the J segment 6 bases; nucleotides outside the gene matches: 7. Germline V gives CDR1 SEHNR, CDR2 FQNEAQ (reference sequence). CDR3 in DNA: TGTGCCAGCAGTTCGACTAGCGGGGTTATCAATGAGCAGTTCTTC. This gives the protein CASSSTSGVINEQFF.

The CDR3 loop is CDTNPRGHQPQHF. CDR3 coding DNA: TGTGACACGAATCCCAGGGGGCATCAGCCCCAGCATTTT. The chain carries TRBV21-1 and TRBJ1-5; the listed D gene, TRBD1, was not tested against the DNA. TRBV21-1 is a pseudogene. The CDR3 length is 13 residues.

The rearrangement joins TRBV2 to TRBJ2-3; unclear D gene. Germline CDR1 and CDR2: SNHLY and FYNNEI. Between the trimmed V and J ends, which lost 7 bases and 0 bases, there was a span of 11 bases. The length of the CDR3 is 14 residues. The CDR3 loop is CASNPSPSTDTQYF. CDR3 nucleotide sequence: TGTGCCAGCAATCCTAGTCCTAGCACAGATACGCAGTATTTT.

V gene TRBV6-5 combines with J gene TRBJ1-2; TRBD1 matches 9 bases. Trimming took 5 bases from V and 4 from J; bases not matched to a gene: 5. The CDR3 loop spans 14 amino acids. Per the germline V gene, CDR1 is MNHEY and CDR2 is SVGAGI. The CDR3 reads CASSTRTGAYGYTF. For the CDR3, the DNA is TGTGCCAGCAGTACTCGGACAGGGGCCTATGGCTACACCTTC.

This chain links TRBV14 with TRBJ2-7, with D unclear. Looked up from germline, CDR1 is SGHDN and CDR2 is FVKESK. The length of the CDR3 is 11 residues. Trimming took 4 bases from V and 4 from J, leaving 5 bases between them. CDR3 in DNA: TGTGCCAGCAGCCTCCTGTACGAGCAGTACTTC. Protein sequence: CASSLLYEQYF.

The V and J genes are TRBV6-1 and TRBJ1-2; TRBD1 agrees at 9 bases. Germline CDR1 reads MNHNS; CDR2 reads SASEGT. Trimming took 3 bases from V and 4 from J; bases not matched to a gene: 6. This CDR3 comprises 15 residues. CDR3 region: CASSEAQGAGYGYTF. The CDR3 coding sequence is TGTGCCAGCAGTGAGGCACAGGGGGCTGGCTATGGCTACACCTTC.

The chain uses TRBV7-2 and TRBJ2-3, with 9 bases aligning to TRBD2. CDR3 length: 18 amino acids. The germline gives CDR1 SGHTA, CDR2 FQGNSA. J lost 5 bases, V lost 1 base, and 13 bases had no gene match. This CDR3 is CASSLGTAGGLRRDTQYF. The CDR3 region has the DNA TGTGCCAGCAGCTTAGGTACGGCGGGAGGGCTGAGGAGAGATACGCAGTATTTT. The entire variable domain, with the rest obtained from reference TRBV7-2 and TRBJ2-3, is as follows: GAGVSQSPSNKVTEKGKDVELRCDPISGHTALYWYRQSLGQGLEFLIYFQGNSAPDKSGLPSDRFSAERTGGSVSTLTIQRTQQEDSAVYLCASSLGTAGGLRRDTQYFGPGTRLTVL.

The gene calls are TRBV24-1 and TRBJ2-1; unclear D gene. Looked up from germline, CDR1 is KGHDR and CDR2 is SFDVKD. This CDR3 contains 17 residues. Between the trimmed V and J ends, which lost 3 bases and 0 bases, there was a span of 14 bases. For the CDR3, the DNA is TGTGCCACCAGTGATATAAGCGCCGCGAGCTCCTACAATGAGCAGTTCTTC. Its translation is CATSDISAASSYNEQFF.

The V gene is TRBV6-5, the J gene TRBJ1-2; possible D gene TRBD1, 5 bases. Germline V gene data show CDR1 as MNHEY and CDR2 as SVGAGI. The CDR3 length is 16 residues. Trimming removed 2 bases from V and 4 bases from J, with 17 bases in between. CDR3 sequence (DNA): TGTGCCAGCAGTTACGAAGGGACTCCTAGAAGCTATGGCTACACCTTC. This encodes CASSYEGTPRSYGYTF.

The genes are TRBV4-1 and TRBJ2-2; 9 positions agree with TRBD2. The CDR3 covers 16 residues. Looked up from germline, CDR1 is MGHRA and CDR2 is YSYEKL. V lost 1 base and J lost 5; bases outside the gene matches: 5. The CDR3: CASSQAGLAGTGELFF. CDR3 DNA sequence: TGCGCCAGCAGCCAAGCAGGTCTAGCGGGGACCGGGGAGCTGTTTTTT.

This clone was recorded many times. V and J are TRBV7-6 and TRBJ2-1; D is possibly TRBD2 (5 bases). The CDR3 covers 12 residues. Trimming removed 5 bases from V and 3 bases from J, with 5 bases in between. In germline, CDR1 is SGHVS, CDR2 FNYEAQ. For the CDR3, the DNA is TGTGCCAGCAGCCGGGACTACAATGAGCAGTTCTTC. It codes for CASSRDYNEQFF.

The chain links TRBV19 to TRBJ2-1; 12 bases line up with TRBD2. The CDR3 spans 15 residues. V shed 10 bases, J shed 8 bases, and the junction held 12 bases outside the gene matches. The V gene's germline CDR1 is LNHDA and CDR2 SQIVND (reference sequence). The CDR3 DNA reads as TGTGCCATTTCACGGACTAGCGGGGTTGGGGATGAGCAGTTCTTC. Translation: CAISRTSGVGDEQFF. Looking up the rest from reference TRBV19 and TRBJ2-1 gives the full variable domain: DGGITQSPKYLFRKEGQNVTLSCEQNLNHDAMYWYRQDPGQGLRLIYYSQIVNDFQKGDIAEGYSVSREKKESFPLTVTSAQKNPTAFYLCAISRTSGVGDEQFFGPGTRLTVL.